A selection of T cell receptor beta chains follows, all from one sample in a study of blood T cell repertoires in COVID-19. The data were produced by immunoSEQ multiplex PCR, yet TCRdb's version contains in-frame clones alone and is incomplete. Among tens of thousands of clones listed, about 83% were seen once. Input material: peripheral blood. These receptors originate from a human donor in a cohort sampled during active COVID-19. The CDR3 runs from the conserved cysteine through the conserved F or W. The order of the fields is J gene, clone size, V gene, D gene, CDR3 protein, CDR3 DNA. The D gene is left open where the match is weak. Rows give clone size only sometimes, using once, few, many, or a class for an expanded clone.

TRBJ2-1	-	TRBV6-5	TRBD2	CASSYSPAGGGEQFF	TGTGCCAGCAGTTACTCGCCAGCGGGGGGCGGTGAGCAGTTCTTC
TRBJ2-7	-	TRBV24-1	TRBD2	CATSDRLATTYEQYF	TGTGCCACCAGTGACCGACTAGCCACTACCTACGAGCAGTACTTC
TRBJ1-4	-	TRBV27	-	CASSAGRQGSEKLFF	TGTGCCAGCAGCGCGGGACGGCAAGGTAGTGAAAAACTGTTTTTT
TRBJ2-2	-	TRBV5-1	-	CASSVTGTDTGELFF	TGCGCCAGCAGCGTCACAGGGACGGACACCGGGGAGCTGTTTTTT
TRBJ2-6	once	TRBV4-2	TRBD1	CASANRGTGANVLTF	TGTGCCAGCGCAAACAGGGGGACTGGGGCCAACGTCCTGACTTTC
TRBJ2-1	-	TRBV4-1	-	CASSHALYNEQFF	TGCGCCAGCAGCCACGCCCTATACAATGAGCAGTTCTTC
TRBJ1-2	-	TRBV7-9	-	CASSPQGRKGYTF	TGTGCCAGCAGCCCACAGGGTCGGAAGGGCTACACCTTC
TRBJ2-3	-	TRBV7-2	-	CASSLGLNTDTQYF	TGTGCCAGCAGCTTAGGGCTTAACACAGATACGCAGTATTTT
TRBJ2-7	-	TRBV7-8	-	CASLSVGRLGSYEQYF	TGTGCCAGCCTTAGTGTGGGCCGTCTGGGCTCCTACGAGCAGTACTTC
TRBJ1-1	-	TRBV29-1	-	CSVSMNTEAFF	TGCAGCGTTTCCATGAACACTGAAGCTTTCTTT
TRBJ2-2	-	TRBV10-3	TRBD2	CASQGTSAGTGELFF	TGTGCCTCCCAGGGGACTAGCGCGGGCACCGGGGAGCTGTTTTTT
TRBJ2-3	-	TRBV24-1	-	CATSDRTAPSTDTQYF	TGTGCCACCAGTGACCGCACAGCTCCTAGCACAGATACGCAGTATTTT
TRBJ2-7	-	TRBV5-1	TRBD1	CASSLGQGDEQYF	TGCGCCAGCAGCTTGGGGCAGGGGGACGAGCAGTACTTC
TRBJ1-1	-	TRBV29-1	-	CSVQGVYTEAFF	TGCAGCGTCCAAGGGGTATACACTGAAGCTTTCTTT
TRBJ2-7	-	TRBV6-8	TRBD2	CASSYPNSSGGSYEQYF	TGTGCCAGCAGTTACCCGAACTCTAGCGGGGGGAGCTACGAGCAGTACTTC
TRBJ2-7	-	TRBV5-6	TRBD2	CASVMRVSFLSGGYEQYF	TGTGCCAGCGTAATGCGTGTGAGCTTCTTGTCGGGGGGCTACGAGCAGTACTTC
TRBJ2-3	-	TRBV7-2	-	CASSLVGPPSTDTQYF	TGTGCCAGCAGCTTAGTGGGGCCGCCTAGCACAGATACGCAGTATTTT
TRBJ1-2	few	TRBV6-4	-	CASSDSNRGGDQYGYTF	TGTGCCAGCAGTGACTCGAATCGAGGGGGGGATCAATATGGCTACACCTTC
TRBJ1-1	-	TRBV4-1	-	CASSQTDMMNTEAFF	TGCGCCAGCAGCCAGACCGACATGATGAACACTGAAGCTTTCTTT
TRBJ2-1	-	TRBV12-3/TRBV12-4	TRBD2	CASSSGLEDEQFF	TGTGCCAGCAGTTCGGGACTAGAAGATGAGCAGTTCTTC
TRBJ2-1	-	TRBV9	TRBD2	CASSSLGLVVHNEQFF	TGTGCCAGCAGCTCCTTAGGACTAGTGGTCCACAATGAGCAGTTCTTC
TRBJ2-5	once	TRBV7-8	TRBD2	CASSLHRTSEETQYF	TGTGCCAGCAGCCTACATAGGACTAGTGAAGAGACCCAGTACTTC
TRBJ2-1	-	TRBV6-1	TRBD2	CASSDLAGVEQFF	TGTGCCAGCAGTGATCTAGCGGGGGTTGAGCAGTTCTTC
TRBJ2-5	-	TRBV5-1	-	CASSFERETQYF	TGCGCCAGCAGCTTCGAGCGTGAGACCCAGTACTTC
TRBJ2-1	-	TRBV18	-	CASSPPALGGRDEQFF	TGTGCCAGCTCACCACCGGCGCTAGGGGGGAGGGATGAGCAGTTCTTC
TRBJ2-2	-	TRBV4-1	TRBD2	CASSRRTSGGASTGELFF	TGCGCCAGCAGCCGACGTACTAGCGGGGGGGCCAGCACCGGGGAGCTGTTTTTT
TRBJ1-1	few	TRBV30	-	CAWSPLGQAFF	TGTGCCTGGAGCCCGTTGGGCCAAGCTTTCTTT
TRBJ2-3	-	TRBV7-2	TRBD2	CASSQLAPTQYF	TGTGCCAGCAGCCAACTAGCGCCTACGCAGTATTTT
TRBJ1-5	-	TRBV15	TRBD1	CATSSEHRGINQPQHF	TGTGCCACCAGCAGTGAACACAGGGGTATCAATCAGCCCCAGCATTTT
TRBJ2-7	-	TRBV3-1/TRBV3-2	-	CASSQTGMGPNYEQYF	TGTGCCAGCAGCCAGACTGGAATGGGGCCTAACTACGAGCAGTACTTC
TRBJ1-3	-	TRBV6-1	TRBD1	CASSVTTGGPGNTIYF	TGTGCCAGCAGTGTAACGACAGGGGGCCCTGGAAACACCATATATTTT
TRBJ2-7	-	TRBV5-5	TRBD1	CASNSDRAWEQYF	TGTGCCAGCAACTCGGACAGGGCTTGGGAGCAGTACTTC
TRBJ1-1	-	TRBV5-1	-	CASGFLFGGSEAFF	TGCGCCAGCGGTTTTCTATTCGGGGGGTCTGAAGCTTTCTTT
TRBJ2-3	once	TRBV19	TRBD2	CASSQTSGGAGTDTQYF	TGTGCCAGTAGTCAGACTAGCGGGGGGGCGGGCACAGATACGCAGTATTTT
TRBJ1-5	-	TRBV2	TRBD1	CASSEHGQGAQPQHF	TGTGCCAGCAGTGAACACGGACAGGGGGCTCAGCCCCAGCATTTT
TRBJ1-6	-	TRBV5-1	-	CASSLAGASSYNSPLHF	TGCGCCAGCAGCTTGGCAGGGGCTAGCTCCTATAATTCACCCCTCCACTTT
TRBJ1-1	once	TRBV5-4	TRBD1	CASNPQGVNTEAFF	TGTGCCAGCAATCCGCAGGGGGTGAACACTGAAGCTTTCTTT
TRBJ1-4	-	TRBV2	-	CASKRRGMTDNEKLFF	TGTGCCAGCAAGAGGAGGGGAATGACTGATAATGAAAAACTGTTTTTT
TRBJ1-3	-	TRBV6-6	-	CASSYEGISGNTIYF	TGTGCCAGCAGTTACGAGGGCATCTCTGGAAACACCATATATTTT
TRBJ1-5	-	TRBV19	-	CASSIVMSQPQHF	TGTGCCAGTAGTATAGTAATGAGTCAGCCCCAGCATTTT
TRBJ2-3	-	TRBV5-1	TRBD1	CASSLQGSGTDTQYF	TGCGCCAGCAGCCTACAGGGGTCGGGCACAGATACGCAGTATTTT
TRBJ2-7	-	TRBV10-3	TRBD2	CATGLAGSNYEQYF	TGTGCCACCGGACTAGCGGGGAGCAACTACGAGCAGTACTTC
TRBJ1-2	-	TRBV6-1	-	CASSEGGMGNYGYTF	TGTGCCAGCAGTGAAGGAGGGATGGGAAACTATGGCTACACCTTC
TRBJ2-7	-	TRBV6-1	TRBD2	CASSEFSGGARSSYEQYF	TGTGCCAGCAGTGAATTCAGCGGGGGGGCCAGGAGCTCCTACGAGCAGTACTTC
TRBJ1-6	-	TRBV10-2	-	CASGIERDSPLHF	TGCGCCAGCGGCATCGAGAGGGATTCACCCCTCCACTTT
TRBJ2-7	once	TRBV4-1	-	CASSQDTSLYEQYF	TGCGCCAGCAGCCAAGATACTAGCCTCTACGAGCAGTACTTC
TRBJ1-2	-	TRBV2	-	CASSDQIRYTF	TGTGCCAGCAGTGATCAGATCCGCTACACCTTC
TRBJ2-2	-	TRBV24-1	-	CATSAGQNTGELFF	TGTGCCACCAGTGCAGGACAGAACACCGGGGAGCTGTTTTTT
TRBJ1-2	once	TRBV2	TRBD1	CASSATGGGRDGYTF	TGTGCCAGCAGCGCAACAGGGGGCGGAAGAGATGGCTACACCTTC
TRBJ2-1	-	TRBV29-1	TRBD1	CSVVPGQGIDEQFF	TGCAGCGTGGTCCCGGGACAGGGTATCGATGAGCAGTTCTTC
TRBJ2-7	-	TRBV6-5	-	CASWIAAKHYEQYF	TGTGCCAGCTGGATTGCGGCGAAACACTACGAGCAGTACTTC
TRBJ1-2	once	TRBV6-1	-	CASSEAGAEYGYTF	TGTGCCAGCAGTGAAGCAGGGGCCGAATATGGCTACACCTTC
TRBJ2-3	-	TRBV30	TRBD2	CAWGAGGLNTQYF	TGTGCCTGGGGAGCGGGGGGGCTTAATACGCAGTATTTT
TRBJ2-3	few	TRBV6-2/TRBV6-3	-	CASSYEGGQPADTQYF	TGTGCCAGCAGTTACGAGGGGGGGCAACCGGCAGATACGCAGTATTTT
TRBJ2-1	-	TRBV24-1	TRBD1	CATSVATGLTYNEQFF	TGTGCCACCAGTGTTGCGACAGGGTTAACCTACAATGAGCAGTTCTTC
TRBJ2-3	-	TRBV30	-	CAWSGRRARTDTQYF	TGTGCCTGGAGTGGGAGGCGGGCCCGCACAGATACGCAGTATTTT